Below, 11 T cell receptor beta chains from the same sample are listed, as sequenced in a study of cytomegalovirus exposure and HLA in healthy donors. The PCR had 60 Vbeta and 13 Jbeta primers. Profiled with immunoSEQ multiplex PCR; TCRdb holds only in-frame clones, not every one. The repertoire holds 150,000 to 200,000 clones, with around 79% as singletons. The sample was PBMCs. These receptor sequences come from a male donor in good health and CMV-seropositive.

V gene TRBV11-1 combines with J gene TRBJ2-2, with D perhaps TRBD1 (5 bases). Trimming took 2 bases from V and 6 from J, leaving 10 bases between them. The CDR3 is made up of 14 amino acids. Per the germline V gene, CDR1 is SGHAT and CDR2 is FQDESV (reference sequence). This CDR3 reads CASSLRLGAGELFF. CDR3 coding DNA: TGTGCCAGCAGCTTAAGGCTAGGGGCCGGGGAGCTGTTTTTT.

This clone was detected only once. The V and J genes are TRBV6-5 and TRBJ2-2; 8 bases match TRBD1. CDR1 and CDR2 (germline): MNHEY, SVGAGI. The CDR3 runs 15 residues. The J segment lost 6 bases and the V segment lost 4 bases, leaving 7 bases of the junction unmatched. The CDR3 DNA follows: TGTGCCAGCAGTTTATCTCGACAGGGGTCCGGGGAGCTGTTTTTT. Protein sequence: CASSLSRQGSGELFF.

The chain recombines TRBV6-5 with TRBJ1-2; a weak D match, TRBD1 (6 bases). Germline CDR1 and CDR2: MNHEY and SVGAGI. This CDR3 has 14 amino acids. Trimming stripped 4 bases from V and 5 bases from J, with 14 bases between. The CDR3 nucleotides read TGTGCCAGCAGTTTAGGGACACCGACGTATGGCTACACCTTC. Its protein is CASSLGTPTYGYTF.

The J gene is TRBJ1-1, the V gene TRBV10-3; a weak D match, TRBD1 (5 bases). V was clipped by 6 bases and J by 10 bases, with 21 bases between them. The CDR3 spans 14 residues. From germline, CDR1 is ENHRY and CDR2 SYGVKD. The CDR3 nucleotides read TGTGCCATCAGCAATCCAGGGAGGGCCGATGGAGCTTTCTTT. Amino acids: CAISNPGRADGAFF.

The CDR3, as DNA: TGTGCCAGCAGTCCGCTAGCGGAGAATAAGGGGGAGCAGTACTTC. Protein: CASSPLAENKGEQYF. This rearrangement joins TRBV27 to TRBJ2-5; a possible D gene is TRBD2 (7 bases). V lost 5 bases, J lost 11 bases, and 24 bases lay in between. The CDR3 consists of 15 residues. Germline-derived CDR1 and CDR2 are MNHEY and SMNVEV (reference sequence).

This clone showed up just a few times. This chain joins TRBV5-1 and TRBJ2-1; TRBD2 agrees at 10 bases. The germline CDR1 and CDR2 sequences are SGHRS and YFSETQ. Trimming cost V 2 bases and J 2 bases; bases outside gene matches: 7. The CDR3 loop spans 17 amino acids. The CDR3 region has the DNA TGCGCCAGCAGCTTACCTAGACTAGCGGGTACCTACAATGAGCAGTTCTTC. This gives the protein CASSLPRLAGTYNEQFF.

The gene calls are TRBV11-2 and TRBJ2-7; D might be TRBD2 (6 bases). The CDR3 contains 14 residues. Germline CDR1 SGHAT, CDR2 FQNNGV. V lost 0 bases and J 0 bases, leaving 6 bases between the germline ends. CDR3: CASSLDGSSYEQYF. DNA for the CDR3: TGTGCCAGCAGCTTAGACGGGAGCTCCTACGAGCAGTACTTC.

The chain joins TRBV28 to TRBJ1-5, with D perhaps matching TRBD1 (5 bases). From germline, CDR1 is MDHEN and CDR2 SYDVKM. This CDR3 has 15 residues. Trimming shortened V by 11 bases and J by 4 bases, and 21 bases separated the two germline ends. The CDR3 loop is CASGTGAVSNQPQHF. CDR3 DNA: TGTGCCTCCGGAACTGGGGCAGTGAGTAATCAGCCCCAGCATTTT.

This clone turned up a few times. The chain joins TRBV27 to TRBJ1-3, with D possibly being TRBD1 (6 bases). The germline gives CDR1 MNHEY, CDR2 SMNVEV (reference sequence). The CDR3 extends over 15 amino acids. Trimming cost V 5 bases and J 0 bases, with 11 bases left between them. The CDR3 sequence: CASSPTGSSGNTIYF. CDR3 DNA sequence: TGTGCCAGCAGTCCAACAGGGAGCTCTGGAAACACCATATATTTT.

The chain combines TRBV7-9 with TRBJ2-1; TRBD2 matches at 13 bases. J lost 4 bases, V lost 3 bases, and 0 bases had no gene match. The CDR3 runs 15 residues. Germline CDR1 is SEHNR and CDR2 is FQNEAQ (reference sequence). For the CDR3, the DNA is TGTGCCAGCAGCTTGGGACTAGCGGGATACAATGAGCAGTTCTTC. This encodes CASSLGLAGYNEQFF.

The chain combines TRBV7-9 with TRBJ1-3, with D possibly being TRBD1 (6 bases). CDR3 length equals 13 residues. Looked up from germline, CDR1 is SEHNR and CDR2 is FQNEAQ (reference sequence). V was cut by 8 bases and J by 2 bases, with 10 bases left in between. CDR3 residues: CASRQATGNTIYF. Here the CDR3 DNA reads TGTGCCAGCCGACAGGCTACTGGAAACACCATATATTTT.